This TCR beta chain was found in a study of EBV T-cell therapy then PD-1 blockade in nasopharyngeal carcinoma listed by TCRdb under 2021. The Qiagen DNeasy Kit was used to extract genomic DNA from the sorted cells. TCR beta chain deep sequencing was performed on the immunoSEQ platform. The paper's processing steps were these. Repertoire data analysis was performed with the immunoSEQ Analyzer software. This immuneACCESS table, as held by TCRdb, lists in-frame sequences with V and J called but not all clones. Of the missing ones, under half trace to an unresolved V gene in checked studies; the others have no known cause. The D gene and trimming were derived from the DNA, and the V and J assignments and clone size from that table. The sample table records 20,000 to 25,000 clones; approximately 83% of these occur just once. The ten largest account for 20% to 25% of the sample. About this clone: This clone's antigen is unknown. No base-level quality is on record; no much larger clone is a single base apart.

CDR1 SGHVS and CDR2 FQNEAQ are derived from the germline V gene. The CDR3 numbers 15 residues from cysteine through phenylalanine. Just CDR3 DNA is preserved here, 45 bases in frame from base 1. The junction shows trimming of 4 bases on V and 4 bases on J, plus 11 bases between the germline ends. The treatment or condition label of this sample denotes: AdE1-LMPpoly-expanded autologous EBV-specific T-cell therapy followed by anti-PD-1 nivolumab. Here the chain combines TRBV7-8 and TRBJ1-6; confidence is insufficient to name the D gene. This receptor was taken from a man aged 35 to 55 with nasopharyngeal carcinoma. The sequencing used CD8+ T cells from blood, collected at day -245 from a patient whose treatment included autologous EBV-specific T cells and nivolumab. The nucleotide sequence reads TGTGCCAGCAGCTCGCAGCACGATTATAATTCACCCCTCCACTTT. This codes for CASSSQHDYNSPLHF.